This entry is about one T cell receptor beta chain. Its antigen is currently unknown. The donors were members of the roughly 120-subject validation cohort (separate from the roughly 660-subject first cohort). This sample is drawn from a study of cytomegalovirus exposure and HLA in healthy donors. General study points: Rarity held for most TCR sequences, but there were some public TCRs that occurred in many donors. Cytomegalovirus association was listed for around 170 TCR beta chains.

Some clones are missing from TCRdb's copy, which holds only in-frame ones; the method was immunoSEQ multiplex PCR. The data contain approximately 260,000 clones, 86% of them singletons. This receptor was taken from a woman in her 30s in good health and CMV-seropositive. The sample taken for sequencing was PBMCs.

Written as DNA, the CDR3 is TGTGCCAGCAGCTTAGCGGGGAATGAGCAGTTCTTC. It yields the protein CASSLAGNEQFF. The V gene is TRBV11-2, the J gene TRBJ2-1; TRBD2 might be the D (5 bases). From germline, CDR1 is SGHAT and CDR2 FQNNGV. This CDR3 has 12 amino acids. V was trimmed by 1 base and J by 7 bases, leaving 5 bases between them.